This T cell receptor beta chain derives from a study of technical replicates of blood from a few donors. Clones were sequenced by immunoSEQ multiplex PCR, and TCRdb holds only the in-frame ones, with some missing. Here the sample spans roughly 68,000 clones, around nine tenths being singletons. Germline CDR1 and CDR2: LGHNT and FRNRAP. Losses at the gene ends were 6 bases for V and 3 bases for J; bases not matched to a gene: 9. The CDR3 spans 15 residues. The sequence derives from a human donor in good health. This chain uses TRBV12-5 with TRBJ2-7, with TRBD1 identical over 9 bases. The source material was T cells isolated from PBMCs. In DNA, the CDR3 is TGTGCTAGTGGCTGGGACAGGGACCTACTCTACGAGCAGTACTTC. This codes for CASGWDRDLLYEQYF. The whole variable domain, filled in from reference TRBV12-5 and TRBJ2-7, reads DARVTQTPRHKVTEMGQEVTMRCQPILGHNTVFWYRQTMMQGLELLAYFRNRAPLDDSGMPKDRFSAEMPDATLATLKIQPSEPRDSAVYFCASGWDRDLLYEQYFGPGTRLTVT.